These 4 T cell receptor beta chains share one sample of origin, sequenced in a study of T cell responses to AZD1222 COVID-19 vaccine. Clones were sequenced by immunoSEQ multiplex PCR, and TCRdb holds only the in-frame ones, with some missing. The sample yields around 69,000 clones, 70% to 90% seen once. The sample consisted of peripheral blood, taken on day 0 of AZD1222 vaccination. These receptors all come from an adult in good health.

This clone was seen only a few times. Other DNA sequences in this specimen translate into the identical CDR3. The rearrangement joins TRBV18 to TRBJ1-2; D not certain. Germline loops: CDR1 KGHSH, CDR2 LQKENI. With 3 bases removed from V and 8 bases from J, the gap between germline ends came to 7 bases. The CDR3 consists of 11 residues. The CDR3 region is CASSPGEGYTF. For the CDR3, the DNA is TGTGCCAGCTCACCTGGGGAGGGCTACACCTTC.

This rearrangement joins TRBV6-5 to TRBJ1-3; tentatively, D is TRBD1 (5 bases). Per the germline V gene, CDR1 is MNHEY and CDR2 is SVGAGI. V lost 6 bases and J 2 bases, leaving 14 bases between the germline ends. This CDR3 is built from 15 residues. In DNA form, the CDR3 reads TGTGCCAGCAGCCGGGTGCAAGGGGCTGGAAACACCATATATTTT. Protein sequence: CASSRVQGAGNTIYF.

This sequence joins TRBV29-1 and TRBJ2-7; the D is unclear. The CDR3 length is 12 residues. The germline V and J ends were trimmed by 3 bases and 3 bases, with 9 bases remaining between them. Per germline, CDR1 SQVTM and CDR2 ANQGSEA. CDR3 DNA sequence: TGCAGCGTTGACTCCGAGGACTACGAGCAGTACTTC. Amino acids: CSVDSEDYEQYF.

J is TRBJ1-6 and V is TRBV7-6; D call uncertain. The germline V and J ends were trimmed by 5 bases and 14 bases, with 16 bases remaining between them. The germline CDR1 and CDR2 sequences are SGHVS and FNYEAQ. The CDR3 consists of 13 residues. Written as DNA, the CDR3 is TGTGCCAGCAGCATAGATGAGTCACGAACCCTCCACTTT. Amino acid sequence: CASSIDESRTLHF. Based on the CDR3 plus reference TRBV7-6 and TRBJ1-6, the full variable domain is GAGVSQSPRYKVTKRGQDVALRCDPISGHVSLYWYRQALGQGPEFLTYFNYEAQQDKSGLPNDRFSAERPEGSISTLTIQRTEQRDSAMYRCASSIDESRTLHFGNGTRLTVT.